These 8 T cell receptor beta chains were sequenced from one sample in a study of cytomegalovirus exposure and HLA in healthy donors (dated by TCRdb to between 2016 and 2019). Library generation was performed with the immunoSEQ multiplex PCR assay. For the multiplex PCR, a mixture combining 60 forward primers for TCR Vbeta segments and 13 reverse primers for TCR Jbeta segments was used. The immuneACCESS repertoire file appears here via TCRdb, limited to in-frame rearrangements. These files lack a portion of the clones; in checked studies, under half of the deficit traces to unresolved V genes, and the cause of the others is not known. The sample table holds 80,000 to 100,000 clones, of which 81% were seen once. Of the sample, 4.5% to 6.5% is held by the ten largest clones. The sample taken for sequencing was PBMCs. These receptors all stem from a middle-aged man in good health and CMV-seropositive.

V usage is TRBV2 and J usage is TRBJ2-1; 8 bases are a match to TRBD1. The V gene's germline CDR1 is SNHLY and CDR2 FYNNEI. The CDR3 contains 15 residues. J was trimmed by 2 bases and V by 5 bases; bases with no gene match: 5. This CDR3 is CASSSGTGAYNEQFF. Here the CDR3 DNA reads TGTGCCAGCAGTTCCGGGACAGGAGCCTACAATGAGCAGTTCTTC.

The chain employs TRBV30 and TRBJ1-2; 9 nucleotides agree with TRBD1. Germline CDR1 and CDR2: GTSNPN and SVGIG (reference sequence). The CDR3 is made up of 15 amino acids. After removal of 2 bases from V and 1 base from J, the junction contained 5 bases not matched to a gene. Here the CDR3 DNA reads TGTGCCTGGAGTCCCGGACAGGGGATTAACTATGGCTACACCTTC. Translation: CAWSPGQGINYGYTF.

This chain connects TRBV13 to TRBJ1-2, with a weak D call TRBD1 (6 bases). Trimming removed 1 base from V and 8 bases from J, with 17 bases in between. The CDR3 has 15 amino acids. Germline V gene data show CDR1 as PRHDT and CDR2 as FYEKMQ (reference sequence). The CDR3 reads CASSLAGVSPGGYTF. The CDR3 bases are TGTGCCAGCAGCTTAGCAGGGGTCTCCCCAGGGGGCTACACCTTC.

This chain links TRBV5-4 with TRBJ2-1; 8 bases align to TRBD2. This CDR3 spans 14 amino acids. Germline trimming cut 0 bases from V and 8 bases from J; bases unmatched to any gene: 4. The germline V gene has CDR1 SGHNT and CDR2 YYREEE (reference sequence). Here the CDR3 reads CASSLDLTSDEQFF. CDR3 coding DNA: TGTGCCAGCAGCTTGGATTTGACTAGCGATGAGCAGTTCTTC.

The chain employs TRBV11-2 and TRBJ1-2, with D maybe TRBD1 (6 bases). The germline V gene has CDR1 SGHAT and CDR2 FQNNGV. The V and J ends lost 4 bases and 7 bases respectively, with 13 bases between them. This CDR3 spans 13 amino acids. The CDR3 bases are TGTGCCAGCAGCTCATACAGGGCATCTGGCTACACCTTC. Encoded protein: CASSSYRASGYTF. Based on the CDR3 plus reference TRBV11-2 and TRBJ1-2, the full variable domain is EAGVAQSPRYKIIEKRQSVAFWCNPISGHATLYWYQQILGQGPKLLIQFQNNGVVDDSQLPKDRFSAERLKGVDSTLKIQPAKLEDSAVYLCASSSYRASGYTFGSGTRLTVV.

This rearrangement joins TRBV9 to TRBJ2-1, with 8 nucleotides matching TRBD2. CDR1 is SGDLS and CDR2 is YYNGEE in the germline V gene. CDR3 length: 14 residues. The trim removed 3 bases at V and 6 bases at J, leaving 5 bases unmatched. In DNA form, the CDR3 reads TGTGCCAGCAGCGAATGGGGGACTAGCAATGAGCAGTTCTTC. It codes for CASSEWGTSNEQFF.

The V gene is TRBV19, the J gene TRBJ1-5; D not resolved. The V gene lost 1 base and the J gene lost 4 bases, with 11 bases spanning the gap. Germline lookup yields CDR1 LNHDA and CDR2 SQIVND (reference sequence). This CDR3 has 15 amino acids. CDR3 sequence: CASSIVRGPNQPQHF. DNA for the CDR3: TGTGCCAGTAGTATAGTTCGGGGTCCAAATCAGCCCCAGCATTTT.

In this sample, this clone turned up a few times. The identical CDR3 is also encoded by other nucleotide sequences in the sample. This rearrangement joins TRBV15 to TRBJ2-5; unclear D gene. Trimming removed 1 base at V and 2 bases at J, with 5 bases between. Germline V gene sequence: CDR1 LNHNV, CDR2 YYDKDF (reference sequence). CDR3 size: 13 residues. Here the CDR3 reads CATSRGAQETQYF. DNA for the CDR3: TGTGCCACCAGCAGAGGAGCACAAGAGACCCAGTACTTC.